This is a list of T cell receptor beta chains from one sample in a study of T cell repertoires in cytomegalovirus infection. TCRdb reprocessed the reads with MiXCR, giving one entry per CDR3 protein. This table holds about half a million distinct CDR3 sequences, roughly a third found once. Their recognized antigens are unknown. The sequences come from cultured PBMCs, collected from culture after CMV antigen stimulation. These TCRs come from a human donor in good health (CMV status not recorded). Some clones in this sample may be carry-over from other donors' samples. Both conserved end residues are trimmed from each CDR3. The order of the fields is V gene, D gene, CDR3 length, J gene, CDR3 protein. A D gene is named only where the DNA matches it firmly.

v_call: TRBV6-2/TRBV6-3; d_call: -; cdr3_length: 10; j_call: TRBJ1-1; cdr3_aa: ASSTIDWEAF
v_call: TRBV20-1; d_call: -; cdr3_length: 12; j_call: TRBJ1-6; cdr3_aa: SARGDVINSPLH
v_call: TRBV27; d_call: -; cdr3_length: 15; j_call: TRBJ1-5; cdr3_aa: ASSFRPTDSPNQPQH
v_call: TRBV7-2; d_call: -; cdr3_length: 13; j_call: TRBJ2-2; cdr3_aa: ASSSPTENTGELF
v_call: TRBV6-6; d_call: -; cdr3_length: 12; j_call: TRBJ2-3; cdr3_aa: ASSLVGSMDTQY
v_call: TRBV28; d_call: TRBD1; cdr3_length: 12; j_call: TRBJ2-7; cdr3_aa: ASSLDRVAYEQY
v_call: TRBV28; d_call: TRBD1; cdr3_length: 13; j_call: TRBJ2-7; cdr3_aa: ASSSGQGRAYEQY
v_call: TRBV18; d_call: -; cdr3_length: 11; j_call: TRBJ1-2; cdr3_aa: ASSPGGPNPYT
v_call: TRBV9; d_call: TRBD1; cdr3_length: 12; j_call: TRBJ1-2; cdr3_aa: ASSGTGGAYGYT
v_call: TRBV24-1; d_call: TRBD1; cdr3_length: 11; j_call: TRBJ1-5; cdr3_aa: ATSRQGNQPQH
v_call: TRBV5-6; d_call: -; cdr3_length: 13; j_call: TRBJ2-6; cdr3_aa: ASSLGLSGANVLT
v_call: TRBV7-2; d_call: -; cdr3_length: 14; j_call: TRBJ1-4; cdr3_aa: ASSPDRPNRGEKLF
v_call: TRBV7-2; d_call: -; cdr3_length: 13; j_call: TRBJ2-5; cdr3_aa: ASSSQQERQETQY
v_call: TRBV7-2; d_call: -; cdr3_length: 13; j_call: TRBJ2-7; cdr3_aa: ASSLDRGSNYEQY
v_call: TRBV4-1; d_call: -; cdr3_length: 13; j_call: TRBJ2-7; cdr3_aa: ASSPAAVLAAEQY
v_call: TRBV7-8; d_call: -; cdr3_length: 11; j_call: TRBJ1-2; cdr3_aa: ASSLAYSGGYT
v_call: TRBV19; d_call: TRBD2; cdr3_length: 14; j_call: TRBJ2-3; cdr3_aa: ASRPYGGAVSDTQY
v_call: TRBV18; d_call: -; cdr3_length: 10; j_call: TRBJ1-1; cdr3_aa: ASSQTSTEAF
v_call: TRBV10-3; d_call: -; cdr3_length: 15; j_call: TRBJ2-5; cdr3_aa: AISELRSCGFQETQY
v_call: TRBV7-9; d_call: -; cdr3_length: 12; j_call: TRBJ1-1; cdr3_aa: ASSLIGTGSEAF
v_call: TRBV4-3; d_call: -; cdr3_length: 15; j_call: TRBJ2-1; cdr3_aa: ASSQGWGSSSYNEQF
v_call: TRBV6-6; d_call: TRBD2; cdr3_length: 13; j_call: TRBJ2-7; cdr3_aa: ASNAGDYAGYEQY
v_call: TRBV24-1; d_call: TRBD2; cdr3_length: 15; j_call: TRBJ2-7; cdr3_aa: ATSDPGTSGRPYEQY
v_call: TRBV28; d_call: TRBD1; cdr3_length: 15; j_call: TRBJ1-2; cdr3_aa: ASSLRAGGDTNYGYT
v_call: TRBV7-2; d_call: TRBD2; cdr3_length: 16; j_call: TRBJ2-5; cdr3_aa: ASSTTSGRAWNSETQY
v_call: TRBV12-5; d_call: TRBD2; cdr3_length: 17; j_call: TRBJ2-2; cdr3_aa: ASGLVGLAGETFTGELF
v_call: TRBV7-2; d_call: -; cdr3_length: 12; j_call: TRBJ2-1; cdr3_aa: ASSFRARNNEQF
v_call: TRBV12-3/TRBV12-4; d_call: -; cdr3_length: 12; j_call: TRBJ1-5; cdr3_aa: ASSFVSGNQPQH
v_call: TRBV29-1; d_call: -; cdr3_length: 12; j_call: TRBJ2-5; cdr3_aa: SVSHDGNSKTQY
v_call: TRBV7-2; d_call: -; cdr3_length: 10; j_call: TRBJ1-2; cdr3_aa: ASRRGGNGYT
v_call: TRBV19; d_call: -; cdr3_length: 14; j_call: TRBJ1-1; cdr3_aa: ASSRGPGIGNAEAF
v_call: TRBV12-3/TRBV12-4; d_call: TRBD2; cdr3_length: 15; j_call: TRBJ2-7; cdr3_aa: ASSRRLARGGPGEQY
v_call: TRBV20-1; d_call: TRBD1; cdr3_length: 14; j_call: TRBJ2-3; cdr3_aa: SASPGTGTHTDTQY